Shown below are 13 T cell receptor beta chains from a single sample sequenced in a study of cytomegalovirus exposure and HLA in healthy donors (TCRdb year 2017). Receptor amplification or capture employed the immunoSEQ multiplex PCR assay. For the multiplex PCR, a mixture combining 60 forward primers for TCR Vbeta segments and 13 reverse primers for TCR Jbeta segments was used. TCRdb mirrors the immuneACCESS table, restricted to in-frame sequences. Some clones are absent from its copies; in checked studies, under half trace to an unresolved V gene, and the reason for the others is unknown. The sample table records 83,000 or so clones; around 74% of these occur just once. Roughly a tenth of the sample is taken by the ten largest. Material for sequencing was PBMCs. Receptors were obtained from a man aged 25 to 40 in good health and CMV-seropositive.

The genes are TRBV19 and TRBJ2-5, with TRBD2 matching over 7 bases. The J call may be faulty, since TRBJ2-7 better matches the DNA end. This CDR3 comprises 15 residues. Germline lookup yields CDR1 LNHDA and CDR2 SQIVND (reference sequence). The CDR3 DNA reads TGTGCCAGTAGTAGCGCTAGCGGTGATACCTACGAGCAGTACTTC. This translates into CASSSASGDTYEQYF.

In nucleotides, the CDR3 is TGTGCCAGCAGTGAATCGGGCTACGAGCAGTACTTC. Its translation is CASSESGYEQYF. The chain recombines TRBV6-1 with TRBJ2-7; D is unclear. The CDR3 is 12 amino acids. CDR1 is MNHNS and CDR2 is SASEGT in the germline V gene. Trimming cost V 2 bases and J 3 bases, with 5 bases left between them.

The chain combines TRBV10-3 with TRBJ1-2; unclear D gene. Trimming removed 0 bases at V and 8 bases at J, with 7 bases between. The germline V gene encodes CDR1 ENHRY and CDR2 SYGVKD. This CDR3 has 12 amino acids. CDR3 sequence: CAISESPAGYTF. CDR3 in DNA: TGTGCCATCAGTGAGTCGCCAGCGGGCTACACCTTC.

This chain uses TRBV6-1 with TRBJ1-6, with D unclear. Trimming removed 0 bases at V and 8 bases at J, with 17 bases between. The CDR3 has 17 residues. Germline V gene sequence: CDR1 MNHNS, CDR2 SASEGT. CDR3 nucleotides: TGTGCCAGCAGTGAAGCGCCCTGGCAGACTAGGGATTCACCCCTCCACTTT. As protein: CASSEAPWQTRDSPLHF.

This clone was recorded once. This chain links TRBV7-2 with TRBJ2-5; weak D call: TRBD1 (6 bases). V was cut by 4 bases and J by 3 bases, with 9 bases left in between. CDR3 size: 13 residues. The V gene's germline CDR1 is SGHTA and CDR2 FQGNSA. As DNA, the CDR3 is TGTGCCAGCAGCTCATGGACAGAAGAGACCCAGTACTTC. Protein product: CASSSWTEETQYF.

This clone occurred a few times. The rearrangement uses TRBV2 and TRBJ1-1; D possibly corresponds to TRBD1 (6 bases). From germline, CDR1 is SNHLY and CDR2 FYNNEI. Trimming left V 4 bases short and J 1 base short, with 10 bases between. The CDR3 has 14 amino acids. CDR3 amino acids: CASSGEQGNTEAFF. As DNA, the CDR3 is TGTGCCAGCAGTGGAGAACAGGGGAACACTGAAGCTTTCTTT. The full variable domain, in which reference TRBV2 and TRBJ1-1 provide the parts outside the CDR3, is EPEVTQTPSHQVTQMGQEVILRCVPISNHLYFYWYRQILGQKVEFLVSFYNNEISEKSEIFDDQFSVERPDGSNFTLKIRSTKLEDSAMYFCASSGEQGNTEAFFGQGTRLTVV.

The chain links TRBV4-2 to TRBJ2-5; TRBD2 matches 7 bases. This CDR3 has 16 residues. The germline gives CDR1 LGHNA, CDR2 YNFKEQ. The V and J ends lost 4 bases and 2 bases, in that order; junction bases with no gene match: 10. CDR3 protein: CASSPGEGRAQETQYF. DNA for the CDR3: TGTGCCAGCAGCCCGGGGGAGGGCAGGGCGCAAGAGACCCAGTACTTC.

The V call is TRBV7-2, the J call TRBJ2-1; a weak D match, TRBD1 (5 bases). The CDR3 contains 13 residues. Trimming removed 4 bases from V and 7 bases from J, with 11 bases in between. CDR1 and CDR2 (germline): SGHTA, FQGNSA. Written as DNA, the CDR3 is TGTGCCAGCAGCTCGCAGGGTGGTAATGAGCAGTTCTTC. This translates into CASSSQGGNEQFF.

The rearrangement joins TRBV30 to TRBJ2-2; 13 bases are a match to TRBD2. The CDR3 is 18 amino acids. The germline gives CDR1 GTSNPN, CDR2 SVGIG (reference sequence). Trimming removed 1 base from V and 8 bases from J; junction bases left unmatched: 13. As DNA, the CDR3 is TGTGCCTGGAGTGGACTCAAAACTAGCGGGGGGGCCCCTGGGGAGCTGTTTTTT. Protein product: CAWSGLKTSGGAPGELFF.

CDR3 sequence (DNA): TGCGCCAGCAGCCAAGTGGGACAGTCGAACACCGGGGAGCTGTTTTTT. It is translated as CASSQVGQSNTGELFF. The genes are TRBV4-1 and TRBJ2-2; 7 nucleotides align to TRBD1. Per the germline V gene, CDR1 is MGHRA and CDR2 is YSYEKL. Unmatched junction bases numbered 2, after V lost 1 base and J lost 0 bases. The CDR3 loop spans 16 amino acids.

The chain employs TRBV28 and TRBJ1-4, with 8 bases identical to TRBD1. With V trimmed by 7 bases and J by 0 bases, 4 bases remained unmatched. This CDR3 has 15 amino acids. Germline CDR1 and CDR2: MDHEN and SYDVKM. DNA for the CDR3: TGTGCCAGCAAGACAGGGGTTGCAACTAATGAAAAACTGTTTTTT. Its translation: CASKTGVATNEKLFF.

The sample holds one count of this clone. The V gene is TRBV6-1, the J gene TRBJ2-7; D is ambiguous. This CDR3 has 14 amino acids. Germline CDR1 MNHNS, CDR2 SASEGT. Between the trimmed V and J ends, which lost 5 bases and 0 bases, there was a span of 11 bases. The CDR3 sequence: CASSYKRSSYEQYF. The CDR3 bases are TGTGCCAGCAGTTATAAACGGAGCTCCTACGAGCAGTACTTC.

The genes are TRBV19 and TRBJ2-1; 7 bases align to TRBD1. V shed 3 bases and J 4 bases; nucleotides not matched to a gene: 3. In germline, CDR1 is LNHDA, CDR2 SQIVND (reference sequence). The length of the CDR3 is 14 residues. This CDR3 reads CASSMGTAYNEQFF. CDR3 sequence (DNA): TGTGCCAGTAGTATGGGGACAGCGTACAATGAGCAGTTCTTC.